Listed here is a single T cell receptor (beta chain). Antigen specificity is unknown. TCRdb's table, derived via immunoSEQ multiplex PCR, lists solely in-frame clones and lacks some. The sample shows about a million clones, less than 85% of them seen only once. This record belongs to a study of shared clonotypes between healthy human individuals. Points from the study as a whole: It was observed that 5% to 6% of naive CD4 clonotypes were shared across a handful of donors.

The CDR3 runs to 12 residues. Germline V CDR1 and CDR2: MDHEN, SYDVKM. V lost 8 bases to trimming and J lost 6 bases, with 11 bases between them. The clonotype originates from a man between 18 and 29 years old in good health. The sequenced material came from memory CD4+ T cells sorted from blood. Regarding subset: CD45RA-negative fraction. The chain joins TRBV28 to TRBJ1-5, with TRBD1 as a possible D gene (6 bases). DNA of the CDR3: TGTGCCAGCGTGGGGGGCCCTCAGCCCCAGCATTTT. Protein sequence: CASVGGPQPQHF.